This is a list of T cell receptor beta chains from one sample in a study of blood T cells in healthy people across ages. TCRdb redid the calling of the 5' RACE reads with MiXCR, one entry per CDR3 protein. The data show about 560,000 distinct CDR3 sequences, with about a quarter seen just once and 3% to 4% held by the top ten. In addition, the sample was reused for a study of T cells of mothers and their children.

Source material: blood. Receptors originate from a boy aged 2 to 10 in good health. CDR3s include the opening cysteine and the closing phenylalanine or tryptophan. Each record gives: V gene, CDR3 protein.

>TRBV12-3/TRBV12-4
CASSPSPGQAFYEQYF
>TRBV30
CASNRPGDFGTQYF
>TRBV5-5
CASSITLAGAGELFF
>TRBV21-1
CASSKQSYEQYF
>TRBV27
CASPRQGGNTEAFF
>TRBV10-3
CATLQGGNTEAFF
>TRBV20-1
CSARSDRSYYGYTF
>TRBV20-1
CSVADRGLETQYF
>TRBV10-3
CAITTDGNEQFF
>TRBV30
CASGLAGRTKTYEQYF
>TRBV7-8
CASSSFPESYNSPLHF
>TRBV29-1
CSVGVGEEQYF
>TRBV11-2
CASSSETGTYEQYF
>TRBV15
CATSRAGQARGPQHF
>TRBV6-2/TRBV6-3
CASGSIRGGQETQYF
>TRBV20-1
CSARDPSESSYEQYF